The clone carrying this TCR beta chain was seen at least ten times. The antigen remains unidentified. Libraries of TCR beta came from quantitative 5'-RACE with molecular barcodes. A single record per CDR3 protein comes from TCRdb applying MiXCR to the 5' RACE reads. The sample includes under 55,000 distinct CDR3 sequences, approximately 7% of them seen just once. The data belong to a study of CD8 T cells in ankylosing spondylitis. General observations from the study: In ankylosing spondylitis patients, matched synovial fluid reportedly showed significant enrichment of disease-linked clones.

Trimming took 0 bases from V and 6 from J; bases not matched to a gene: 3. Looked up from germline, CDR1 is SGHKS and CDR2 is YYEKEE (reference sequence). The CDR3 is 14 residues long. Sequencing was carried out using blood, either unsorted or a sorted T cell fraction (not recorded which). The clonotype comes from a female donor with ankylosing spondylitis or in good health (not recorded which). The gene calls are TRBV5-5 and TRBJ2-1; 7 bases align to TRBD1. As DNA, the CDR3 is TGTGCCAGCAGCTTGGGACAGGGCATCAATGAGCAGTTCTTC. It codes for CASSLGQGINEQFF.